The 18 T cell receptor beta chains presented below share a single source sample, sequenced in a study of blood T cell repertoires in COVID-19. Method: immunoSEQ multiplex PCR; TCRdb's copy keeps in-frame clones and lacks some. The sample shows some 190,000 clones, more than 80% of them seen only once. Sequencing was performed on peripheral blood. These receptors were taken from a woman of 80 years or more with COVID-19, enrolled during active disease.

The chain is built from TRBV5-6 and TRBJ1-2; D gene uncertain. The ends were cut back, 2 bases at V and 8 bases at J, with 7 bases in the middle. The CDR3 sequence is 11 residues long. Per the germline V gene, CDR1 is SGHDT and CDR2 is YYEEEE. DNA for the CDR3: TGTGCCAGCAGCTTTTCTAGAGGCTACACCTTC. Its translation is CASSFSRGYTF.

This chain connects TRBV6-2 or TRBV6-3 to TRBJ2-1; 11 nucleotides agree with TRBD2. Trimming cost V 2 bases and J 6 bases; bases outside gene matches: 9. Germline assignment: CDR1 MNHEY and CDR2 SVGEGT. The CDR3 runs 17 residues. The CDR3 here is CASSYLPTSGDFNEQFF. In DNA form, the CDR3 reads TGTGCCAGCAGTTACCTCCCGACTAGCGGGGACTTCAATGAGCAGTTCTTC.

The CDR3 spells CASSRTSGGRYNEQFF. In DNA, the CDR3 is TGTGCCAGCAGCCGGACTAGCGGGGGTCGCTACAATGAGCAGTTCTTC. The chain combines TRBV5-4 with TRBJ2-1, with 13 bases aligning to TRBD2. Germline CDR1 is SGHNT and CDR2 is YYREEE (reference sequence). The CDR3 consists of 16 residues. V trimming: 4 bases; J trimming: 3 bases; junction bases outside the gene matches: 4.

V usage is TRBV5-1 and J usage is TRBJ1-1; 10 bases align to TRBD1. CDR1 is SGHRS, CDR2 YFSETQ, per germline. CDR3 length equals 13 residues. Losses at the gene ends were 5 bases for V and 3 bases for J; bases not matched to a gene: 1. This CDR3 reads CASSGQGDTEAFF. The CDR3 nucleotides read TGCGCCAGCAGTGGACAGGGGGACACTGAAGCTTTCTTT.

This clone was counted once. The V and J genes are TRBV12-5 and TRBJ1-1; D not resolved. Germline CDR1 is LGHNT and CDR2 is FRNRAP. The CDR3 is made up of 14 amino acids. V was clipped by 3 bases and J by 6 bases, with 14 bases between them. The CDR3 nucleotides read TGTGCTAGTGGTTTCCCCCCGGTAATCCCTGAAGCTTTCTTT. It codes for CASGFPPVIPEAFF.

The table lists this clone with a count of one. The gene calls are TRBV3-1 (or the pseudogene TRBV3-2) and TRBJ1-6, with 7 bases aligning to TRBD1. With 4 bases clipped from V and 7 bases from J, the junction kept 4 bases outside the gene matches. This CDR3 is 14 amino acids long. CDR1 is LGHDT and CDR2 is YNNKEL in the germline V gene (reference sequence). The chain's CDR3 is CASSRDRTNSPLHF. Here the CDR3 DNA reads TGTGCCAGCAGCCGGGACAGAACCAATTCACCCCTCCACTTT.

This clone was seen a few times. The V and J genes are TRBV12-3 or TRBV12-4 and TRBJ1-1; the D is unclear. This CDR3 contains 12 residues. Between the trimmed V and J ends, which lost 7 bases and 7 bases, there was a span of 13 bases. The CDR3 spells CASILPGSEAFF. DNA for the CDR3: TGTGCCAGCATACTTCCGGGGAGTGAAGCTTTCTTT.

The chain recombines TRBV27 with TRBJ1-2; weak D call: TRBD1 (6 bases). The V gene lost 4 bases and the J gene lost 8 bases, with 17 bases spanning the gap. The CDR3 runs to 14 residues. The germline V gene encodes CDR1 MNHEY and CDR2 SMNVEV (reference sequence). Here the CDR3 DNA reads TGTGCCAGCAGTTCGGACGGGACATGGAGAGGCTACACCTTC. Encoded protein: CASSSDGTWRGYTF.

The chain recombines TRBV6-5 with TRBJ2-2, with TRBD2 as a possible D gene (5 bases). Trimming cost V 8 bases and J 5 bases, with 12 bases left between them. Germline-derived CDR1 and CDR2 are MNHEY and SVGAGI. This CDR3 has 13 amino acids. The CDR3 spells CASGRSGTGELFF. CDR3 in DNA: TGTGCCAGCGGGCGGAGCGGTACCGGGGAGCTGTTTTTT.

The J gene is TRBJ1-1, the V gene TRBV7-9; no reliable D call. The CDR3 extends over 12 amino acids. Looked up from germline, CDR1 is SEHNR and CDR2 is FQNEAQ (reference sequence). V lost 3 bases and J lost 4, with 6 bases in between. The CDR3 region is CASSFYGTEAFF. The CDR3 DNA follows: TGTGCCAGCAGCTTTTACGGCACTGAAGCTTTCTTT.

The V call is TRBV19, the J call TRBJ2-5, with D maybe TRBD1 (7 bases). The germline CDR1 and CDR2 sequences are LNHDA and SQIVND (reference sequence). The CDR3 loop spans 15 amino acids. V was shortened by 5 bases and J by 7 bases, with 20 bases between the two germline ends. This CDR3 is CASSPQGGQKGTQYF. DNA of the CDR3: TGTGCCAGTAGTCCGCAGGGGGGACAGAAGGGGACCCAGTACTTC. Full variable domain (outside the CDR3, taken from reference TRBV19 and TRBJ2-5): DGGITQSPKYLFRKEGQNVTLSCEQNLNHDAMYWYRQDPGQGLRLIYYSQIVNDFQKGDIAEGYSVSREKKESFPLTVTSAQKNPTAFYLCASSPQGGQKGTQYFGPGTRLLVL.

V and J are TRBV6-5 and TRBJ1-2, with 9 positions matching TRBD1. Germline V gene sequence: CDR1 MNHEY, CDR2 SVGAGI. The CDR3 covers 13 residues. V lost 6 bases and J lost 8; bases outside the gene matches: 7. DNA of the CDR3: TGTGCCAGCAGCCACAGGGGGCGAAGGGGCTACACCTTC. The encoded protein is CASSHRGRRGYTF.

With regard to this clone: One junction end disagrees with the germline gene, perhaps due to a read error. The chain links TRBV5-1 to TRBJ2-7, with D perhaps TRBD2 (6 bases). CDR1 is SGHRS and CDR2 is YFSETQ in the germline V gene. The CDR3 sequence is 12 residues long. The CDR3 is CASSQSRDFFHF. CDR3 bases: TGCGCCAGCAGCCAGTCCCGGGACTTTTTCCACTTC.

This clone was observed a handful of times. The genes are TRBV12-3 or TRBV12-4 and TRBJ2-5; tentative D call: TRBD1 (6 bases). This CDR3 has 12 amino acids. Trimming stripped 5 bases from V and 9 bases from J, with 13 bases between. CDR3 nucleotide sequence: TGTGCCAGCAGTGGGGGCGGAATGGCCCAGTACTTC. Amino acids: CASSGGGMAQYF.

The rearrangement joins TRBV2 to TRBJ2-2; D is unclear. The CDR3 is 13 amino acids. V was cut by 4 bases and J by 6 bases, with 9 bases left in between. The V gene's germline CDR1 is SNHLY and CDR2 FYNNEI. The CDR3 bases are TGTGCCAGCAGTGGGGCTACCGCCGGGGAGCTGTTTTTT. Translating it yields CASSGATAGELFF.

This clone is categorized as medium-sized. The chain links TRBV5-6 to TRBJ1-3; a weak D match, TRBD1 (6 bases). Germline V gene data show CDR1 as SGHDT and CDR2 as YYEEEE. The V gene lost 4 bases and the J gene lost 0 bases, with 11 bases spanning the gap. The CDR3 covers 15 residues. In nucleotides, the CDR3 is TGTGCCAGCAGCATTGGACAGCACTCTGGAAACACCATATATTTT. It is translated as CASSIGQHSGNTIYF.

A single count supports this clone. The gene calls are TRBV2 and TRBJ1-2; D not resolved. V lost 5 bases to trimming and J lost 8 bases, with 15 bases between them. CDR1 is SNHLY, CDR2 FYNNEI, per germline. This CDR3 region has 13 residues. CDR3 region: CASSRDSITGYTF. CDR3 nucleotides: TGTGCCAGCAGTCGGGATTCCATTACGGGCTACACCTTC.

This chain uses TRBV2 with TRBJ2-2, with 9 bases fitting TRBD1. The germline gives CDR1 SNHLY, CDR2 FYNNEI. CDR3 length: 15 residues. Trimming took 6 bases from V and 3 from J; bases not matched to a gene: 5. The CDR3 here is CASSRDREDTGELFF. CDR3 nucleotides: TGTGCCAGCAGCCGGGACAGGGAGGACACCGGGGAGCTGTTTTTT.